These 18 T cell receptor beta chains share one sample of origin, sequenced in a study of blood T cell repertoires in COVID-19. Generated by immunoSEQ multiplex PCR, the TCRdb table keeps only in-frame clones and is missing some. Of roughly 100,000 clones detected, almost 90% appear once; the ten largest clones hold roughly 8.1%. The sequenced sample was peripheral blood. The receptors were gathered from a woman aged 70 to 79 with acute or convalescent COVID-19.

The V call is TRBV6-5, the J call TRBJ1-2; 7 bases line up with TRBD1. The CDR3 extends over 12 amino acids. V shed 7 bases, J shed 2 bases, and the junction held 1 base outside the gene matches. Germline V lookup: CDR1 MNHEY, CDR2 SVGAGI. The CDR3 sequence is CASKGQNYGYTF. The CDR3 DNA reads TGTGCCAGCAAGGGACAGAACTATGGCTACACCTTC.

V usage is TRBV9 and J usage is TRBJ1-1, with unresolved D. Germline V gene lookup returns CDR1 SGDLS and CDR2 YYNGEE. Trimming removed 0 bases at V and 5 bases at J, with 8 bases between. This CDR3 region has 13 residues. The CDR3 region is CASSVGGRTEAFF. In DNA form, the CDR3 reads TGTGCCAGCAGCGTAGGAGGGAGAACTGAAGCTTTCTTT. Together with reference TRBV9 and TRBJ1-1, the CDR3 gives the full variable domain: DSGVTQTPKHLITATGQRVTLRCSPRSGDLSVYWYQQSLDQGLQFLIQYYNGEERAKGNILERFSAQQFPDLHSELNLSSLELGDSALYFCASSVGGRTEAFFGQGTRLTVV.

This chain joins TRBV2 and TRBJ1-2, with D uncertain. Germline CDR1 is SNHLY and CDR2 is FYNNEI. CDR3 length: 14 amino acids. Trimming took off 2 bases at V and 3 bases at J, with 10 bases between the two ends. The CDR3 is CASSERFEDYGYTF. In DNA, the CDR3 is TGTGCCAGCAGTGAAAGATTTGAGGACTATGGCTACACCTTC.

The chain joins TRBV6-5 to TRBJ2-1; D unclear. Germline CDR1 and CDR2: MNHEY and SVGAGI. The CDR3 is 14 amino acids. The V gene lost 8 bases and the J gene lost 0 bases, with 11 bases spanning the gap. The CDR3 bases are TGTGCCAGCGACCGGAGTGTCTCCTACAATGAGCAGTTCTTC. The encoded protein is CASDRSVSYNEQFF.

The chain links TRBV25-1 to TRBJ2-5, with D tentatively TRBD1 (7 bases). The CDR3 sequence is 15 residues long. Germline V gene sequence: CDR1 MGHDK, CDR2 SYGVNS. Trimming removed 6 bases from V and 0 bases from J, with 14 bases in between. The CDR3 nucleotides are TGTGCCAGCAGGGGGGGACAGCTGTACCAAGAGACCCAGTACTTC. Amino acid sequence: CASRGGQLYQETQYF. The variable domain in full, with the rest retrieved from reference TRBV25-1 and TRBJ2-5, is EADIYQTPRYLVIGTGKKITLECSQTMGHDKMYWYQQDPGMELHLIHYSYGVNSTEKGDLSSESTVSRIRTEHFPLTLESARPSHTSQYLCASRGGQLYQETQYFGPGTRLLVL.

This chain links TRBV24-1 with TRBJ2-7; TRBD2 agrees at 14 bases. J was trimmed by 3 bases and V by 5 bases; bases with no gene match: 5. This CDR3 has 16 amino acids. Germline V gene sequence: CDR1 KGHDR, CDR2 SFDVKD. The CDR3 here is CATSGAGLAGDYEQYF. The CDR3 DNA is TGTGCCACCAGTGGCGCGGGACTAGCGGGAGACTACGAGCAGTACTTC.

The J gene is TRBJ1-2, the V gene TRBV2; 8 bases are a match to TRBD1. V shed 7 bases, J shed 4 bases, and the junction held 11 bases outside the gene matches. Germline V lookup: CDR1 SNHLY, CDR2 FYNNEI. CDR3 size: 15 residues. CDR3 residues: CASTLVQGAGYGYTF. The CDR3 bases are TGTGCCAGCACTCTGGTGCAGGGGGCAGGCTATGGCTACACCTTC.

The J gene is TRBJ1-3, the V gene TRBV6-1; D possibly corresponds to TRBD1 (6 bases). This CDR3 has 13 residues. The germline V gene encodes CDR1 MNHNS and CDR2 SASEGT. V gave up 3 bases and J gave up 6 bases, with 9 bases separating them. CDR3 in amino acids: CASSDQGKNTIYF. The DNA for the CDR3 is TGTGCCAGCAGTGATCAGGGGAAAAACACCATATATTTT.

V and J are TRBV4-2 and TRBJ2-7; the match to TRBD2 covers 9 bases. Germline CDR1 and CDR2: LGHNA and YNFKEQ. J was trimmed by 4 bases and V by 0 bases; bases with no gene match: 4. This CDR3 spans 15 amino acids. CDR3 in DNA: TGTGCCAGCAGCCAAGACAATACTAGCGGGTACGAGCAGTACTTC. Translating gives CASSQDNTSGYEQYF.

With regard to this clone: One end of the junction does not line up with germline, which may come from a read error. CDR3 sequence: CSAGGRAGELFF. In DNA form, the CDR3 reads TGCTCGGCAGGGGGCCGAGCCGGGGAGCTGTTTTTT. The chain has TRBV12-3 or TRBV12-4 and TRBJ2-2; TRBD1 agrees at 8 bases. CDR3 length equals 12 residues.

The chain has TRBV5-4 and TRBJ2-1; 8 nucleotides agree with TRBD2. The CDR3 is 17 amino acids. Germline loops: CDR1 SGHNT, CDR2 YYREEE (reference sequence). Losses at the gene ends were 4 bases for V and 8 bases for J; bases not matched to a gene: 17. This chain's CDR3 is CASSPGGLAGSRDEQFF. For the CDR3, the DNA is TGTGCCAGCAGCCCCGGAGGATTAGCGGGGTCCCGGGATGAGCAGTTCTTC.

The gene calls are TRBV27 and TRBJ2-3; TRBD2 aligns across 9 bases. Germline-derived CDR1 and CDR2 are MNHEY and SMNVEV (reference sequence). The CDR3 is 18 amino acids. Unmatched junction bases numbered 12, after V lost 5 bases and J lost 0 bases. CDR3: CASSLRKPSGTSTDTQYF. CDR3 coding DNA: TGTGCCAGCAGTCTAAGGAAGCCTAGCGGGACTAGCACAGATACGCAGTATTTT.

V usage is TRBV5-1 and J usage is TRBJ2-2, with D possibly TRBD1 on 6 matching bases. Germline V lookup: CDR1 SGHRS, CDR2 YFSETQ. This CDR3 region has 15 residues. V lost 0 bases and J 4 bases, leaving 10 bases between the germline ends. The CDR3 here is CASSLGGLGTGELFF. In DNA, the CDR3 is TGCGCCAGCAGCTTGGGGGGGCTCGGCACCGGGGAGCTGTTTTTT.

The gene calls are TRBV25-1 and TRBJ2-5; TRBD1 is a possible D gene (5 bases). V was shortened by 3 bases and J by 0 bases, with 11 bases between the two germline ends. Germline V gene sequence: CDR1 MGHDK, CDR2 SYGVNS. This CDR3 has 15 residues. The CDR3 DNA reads TGTGCCAGCAGTGACCTGGCAGGGTACCAAGAGACCCAGTACTTC. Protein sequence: CASSDLAGYQETQYF.

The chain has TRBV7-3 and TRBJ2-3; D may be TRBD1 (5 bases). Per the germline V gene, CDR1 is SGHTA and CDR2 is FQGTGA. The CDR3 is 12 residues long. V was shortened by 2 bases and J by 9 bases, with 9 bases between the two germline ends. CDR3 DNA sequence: TGTGCCAGCAGCTTAGCGGCAGGGACGCAGTATTTT. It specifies CASSLAAGTQYF.

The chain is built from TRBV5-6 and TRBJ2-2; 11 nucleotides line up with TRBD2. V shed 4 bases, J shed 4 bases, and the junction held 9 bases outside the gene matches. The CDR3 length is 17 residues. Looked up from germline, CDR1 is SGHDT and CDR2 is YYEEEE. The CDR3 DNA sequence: TGTGCCAGCAGCCCTACGACTAGCGGGGTCCTCACCGGGGAGCTGTTTTTT. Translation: CASSPTTSGVLTGELFF.

CDR3 sequence (DNA): TGTGCCAGCAGTCGACTAGCGGGGATCAATGAGCAGTTCTTC. This encodes CASSRLAGINEQFF. The chain has TRBV27 and TRBJ2-1; 11 bases align to TRBD2. Trimming cost V 5 bases and J 6 bases; bases outside gene matches: 3. The CDR3 is 14 amino acids. The germline gives CDR1 MNHEY, CDR2 SMNVEV (reference sequence).

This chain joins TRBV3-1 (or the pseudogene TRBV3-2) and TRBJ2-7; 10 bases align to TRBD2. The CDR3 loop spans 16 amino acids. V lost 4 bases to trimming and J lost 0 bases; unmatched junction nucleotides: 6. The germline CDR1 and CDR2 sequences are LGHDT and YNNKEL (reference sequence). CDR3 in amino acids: CASSPLGTSASYEQYF. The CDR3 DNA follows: TGTGCCAGCAGCCCCCTCGGGACTAGCGCCTCCTACGAGCAGTACTTC.